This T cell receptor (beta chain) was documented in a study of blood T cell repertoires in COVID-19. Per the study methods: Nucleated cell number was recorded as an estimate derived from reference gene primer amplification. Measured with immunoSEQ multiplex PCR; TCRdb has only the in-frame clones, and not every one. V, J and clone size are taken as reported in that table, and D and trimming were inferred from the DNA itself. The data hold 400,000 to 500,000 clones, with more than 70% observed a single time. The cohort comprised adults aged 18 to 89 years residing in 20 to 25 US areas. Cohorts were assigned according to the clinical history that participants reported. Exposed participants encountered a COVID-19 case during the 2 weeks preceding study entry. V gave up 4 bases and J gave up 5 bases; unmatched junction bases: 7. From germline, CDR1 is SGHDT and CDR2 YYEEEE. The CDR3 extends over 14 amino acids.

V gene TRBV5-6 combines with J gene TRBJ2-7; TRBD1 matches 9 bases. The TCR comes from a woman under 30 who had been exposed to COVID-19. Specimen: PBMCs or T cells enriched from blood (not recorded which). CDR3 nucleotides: TGTGCCAGCAGCCCGGACAGGGGTGCTAACGAGCAGTACTTC. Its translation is CASSPDRGANEQYF.